This TCR beta chain was recorded in a study of human T cells and chemical hapten exposure. Total RNA came from unfractionated whole blood. The library gave individual cDNA molecules unique molecular identifiers. In the study's own analysis: Sample TCR counts, which ranged from about 20,000 to 690,600, had a median of roughly 99,000. TCRdb recomputed calls from the 5' RACE reads with MiXCR, one row per CDR3 protein. TCRdb's processing, not the study's, gives the V and J calls here. The sample lists approximately 110,000 distinct CDR3 sequences, roughly 19% occurring once. Note on this clonotype: Its antigen is not known.

The study, taken as a whole, reports: After DPC sensitization, TCRs above 1 in 1000 frequency showed no change.

CDR3 size: 18 residues. The J segment lost 0 bases and the V segment lost 5 bases, leaving 14 bases of the junction unmatched. Germline V gives CDR1 KGHDR, CDR2 SFDVKD. V usage is TRBV24-1 and J usage is TRBJ2-7; the match to TRBD1 covers 8 bases. The clonotype was recovered from a human donor in good health. CDR3 sequence (DNA): TGTGCCACCAGTGCCGGGACAGGCCAGATATCCAGCTCCTACGAGCAGTACTTC. Translated: CATSAGTGQISSSYEQYF.